This T cell receptor (beta chain) derives from a study of blood T cell repertoires in COVID-19. Study-wide background: Sources were T cells, B-cell-depleted T cells, or PBMCs; the material itself was cDNA or gDNA.

From germline, CDR1 is MDHEN and CDR2 SYDVKM. The V gene end was trimmed by 3 bases and the J gene end by 1 base; junction bases not matched to a gene: 2. This CDR3 comprises 15 residues. Here immunoSEQ multiplex PCR was the method, and the copy in TCRdb shows in-frame clones only, minus some. The profile shows roughly 250,000 clones, 75% to 90% of them singletons. All enrollees were roughly 18 to 90 years old and from fewer than 30 US areas. Clinical history as reported by participants underpinned cohort assignment. The chain joins TRBV28 to TRBJ2-3; 9 bases match TRBD2. What was sequenced was PBMCs or T cells enriched from blood (not recorded which). The TCR comes from a woman between 25 and 40 years old who had recovered from COVID-19. The chain's CDR3 is CASSLAGGGTDTQYF. DNA for the CDR3: TGTGCCAGCAGTTTGGCGGGAGGGGGCACAGATACGCAGTATTTT. Full variable domain (remainder filled in from reference TRBV28 and TRBJ2-3): DVKVTQSSRYLVKRTGEKVFLECVQDMDHENMFWYRQDPGLGLRLIYFSYDVKMKEKGDIPEGYSVSREKKERFSLILESASTNQTSMYLCASSLAGGGTDTQYFGPGTRLTVL.